The text below deals with one TCR beta chain. Using its own MiXCR run on the RT-PCR reads, TCRdb lists one record per CDR3 protein. The sample yields 550,000 to 800,000 distinct CDR3 sequences, less than 20% seen once. This record belongs to a study of response to subunit inactivated influenza vaccine. Germline CDR1 SQVTM, CDR2 ANQGSEA. The CDR3 sequence is 15 residues long. The J segment lost 6 bases and the V segment lost 6 bases, leaving 12 bases of the junction unmatched. This chain uses TRBV29-1 with TRBJ2-1; the match to TRBD1 covers 9 bases. The TCR originated in a man aged 50 or older who received an inactivated influenza vaccine. Source: PBMCs from blood, taken 11 to 12 days after vaccination. CDR3 loop: CSVAGQGIYINEQFF. For the CDR3, the DNA is TGCAGCGTAGCAGGACAGGGGATCTATATCAATGAGCAGTTCTTC.